The clone carrying this T cell receptor beta chain was found many times. The antigen remains unidentified. These data belong to a study of CD8 T cells in ankylosing spondylitis. Whole-study findings and limits: Disease-associated clones were reportedly significantly overrepresented in matched ankylosing spondylitis synovial fluid. Both synovial fluid and blood in reactive arthritis had previously been reported to carry some motif variants.

From the 5' RACE reads, TCRdb called clonotypes with MiXCR, one entry per CDR3 protein. The sample consists of approximately 220,000 distinct CDR3 sequences, about 10% of them appearing once. The germline V and J ends were trimmed by 6 bases and 0 bases, with 14 bases remaining between them. The CDR3 loop spans 15 amino acids. Germline-derived CDR1 and CDR2 are MNHNS and SASEGT. The chain couples TRBV6-1 to TRBJ1-2; D perhaps matches TRBD1 (6 bases). This sequence originates from a male donor with ankylosing spondylitis or in good health (not recorded which). The sample consisted of blood, either unsorted or a sorted T cell fraction (not recorded which). CDR3 loop: CASRTQGDPNYGYTF. The CDR3 DNA reads TGTGCCAGCAGGACACAGGGTGATCCTAACTATGGCTACACCTTC.